This TCR beta chain emerged from a study of T cells in Graves' hyperthyroidism and ophthalmopathy. Turning to this clonotype: Sequence at one end of the junction differs from germline and may be a read error.

Graves' hyperthyroidism is called stable when ophthalmopathy does not progress within 18 months. Uncontrolled infection, other autoimmune disease, pregnancy and lactation each barred patients from inclusion. This CDR3 contains 14 residues. Germline-derived CDR1 and CDR2 are SEHNR and FQNEAQ (reference sequence). There were TCR beta CDR3 regions amplified from RNA transcripts. First-round RT-PCR of the TCR CDR3 relied on the HTBI primer set. TCRdb processed the multiplex PCR reads anew with MiXCR; each CDR3 protein has one entry. The repertoire holds a few hundred thousand distinct CDR3 sequences, just over 45% seen once, with 7.5% to 8.5% in the top ten.

The source is a young woman with Graves' hyperthyroidism. The chain carries TRBV7-9 and TRBJ2-7, with D tentatively TRBD2 (5 bases). Sequencing input: peripheral blood or thyroid tissue (not recorded which). CDR3 amino acids: CASSLQASAGELYF. DNA for the CDR3: TGTGCCAGCAGCTTACAGGCCTCGGCCGGGGAGCTGTACTTC.